This T cell receptor (beta chain) was profiled in a study of a mutant IDH1 vaccine in newly diagnosed glioma. Study-wide results and limits: Immune responses induced by the vaccine were seen in 80% to 95% of patients, spanning multiple MHC alleles. Any relationship between pseudoprogression and changes in top peripheral T cell clonotypes seemed absent.

Time point given: week 11, during vaccination. What each vaccine dose contained was 300 ug of mutant IDH1 20-mer peptide, accompanied by topical imiquimod. Of note for this clone: Its antigen is currently unknown.

Trimming cost V 4 bases and J 7 bases; bases outside gene matches: 10. CDR1 SEHNR and CDR2 FQNEAQ come from the germline V gene (reference sequence). The CDR3 contains 16 residues. The assay was immunoSEQ multiplex PCR, and TCRdb's table has in-frame clones only and misses some. The table includes roughly 25,000 clones, roughly 85% detected once. The sequence was obtained from a man aged 35 to 55 with glioma. This sequence joins TRBV7-9 and TRBJ1-6; 7 bases are a match to TRBD1. The sequences come from PBMCs, collected from a glioma patient whose treatment included an IDH1 peptide vaccine. CDR3 coding DNA: TGTGCCAGCAGCTCCCCGGCGGGACAGCTAAATTCACCCCTCCACTTT. It specifies CASSSPAGQLNSPLHF.